These 15 T cell receptor beta chains came from one sample sequenced in a study of blood T cell repertoires in COVID-19. Data came from immunoSEQ multiplex PCR; TCRdb stores just in-frame clones and leaves some out. The sample has fewer than 250,000 clones; approximately 84% are singletons. The sample comprised peripheral blood. The receptor set was obtained from a man aged 45-60 years with acute or convalescent COVID-19.

This clone showed up just once. This sequence joins TRBV2 and TRBJ1-1, with TRBD1 matching 7 bases. Germline-derived CDR1 and CDR2 are SNHLY and FYNNEI. The CDR3 extends over 12 amino acids. The J segment lost 6 bases and the V segment lost 11 bases, leaving 9 bases of the junction unmatched. CDR3 protein: CAGARDSPEAFF. Written as DNA, the CDR3 is TGTGCCGGGGCCCGGGACAGCCCTGAAGCTTTCTTT. The full variable domain, its missing parts supplied by reference TRBV2 and TRBJ1-1, is EPEVTQTPSHQVTQMGQEVILRCVPISNHLYFYWYRQILGQKVEFLVSFYNNEISEKSEIFDDQFSVERPDGSNFTLKIRSTKLEDSAMYFCAGARDSPEAFFGQGTRLTVV.

CDR3 nucleotides: TGTGCCAGCAGCCAGGGGGACCTCAATCAGCCCCAGCATTTT. Translated, it gives CASSQGDLNQPQHF. The V call is TRBV9, the J call TRBJ1-5; 7 bases match TRBD1. The length of the CDR3 is 14 residues. V dropped 4 bases and J dropped 3; count of bases not matched to a gene: 4. Per the germline V gene, CDR1 is SGDLS and CDR2 is YYNGEE.

A single count supports this clone. This chain joins TRBV7-6 and TRBJ2-5; 14 bases are shared with TRBD2. The CDR3 consists of 17 residues. Trimming took 5 bases from V and 4 from J; bases not matched to a gene: 9. Germline CDR1 is SGHVS and CDR2 is FNYEAQ. The CDR3 region is CASSPRLAGGPIETQYF. DNA of the CDR3: TGTGCCAGCAGCCCGAGACTAGCGGGGGGGCCGATAGAGACCCAGTACTTC.

The chain links TRBV24-1 to TRBJ2-2; a possible D gene is TRBD1 (5 bases). CDR1 is KGHDR, CDR2 SFDVKD, per germline. CDR3 length: 16 residues. V gave up 3 bases and J gave up 1 base, with 11 bases separating them. CDR3 in amino acids: CATSDRQFRNTGELFF. CDR3 bases: TGTGCCACCAGTGATCGACAGTTTAGGAACACCGGGGAGCTGTTTTTT.

The sample holds a few counts of this clone. This sequence joins TRBV3-1 (or the pseudogene TRBV3-2) and TRBJ1-4, with 8 positions matching TRBD1. Germline values: CDR1 LGHDT, CDR2 YNNKEL (reference sequence). The CDR3 has 13 residues. J lost 8 bases, V lost 4 bases, and 3 bases had no gene match. The CDR3 DNA sequence: TGTGCCAGCAGCCGCACAGGGGGGGAAAAACTGTTTTTT. Its translation: CASSRTGGEKLFF.

This clone has ten or more counts. Other DNA sequences of this sample code for an identical CDR3. This chain uses TRBV5-1 with TRBJ2-1; possible D gene TRBD1, 6 bases. The germline V and J ends were trimmed by 0 bases and 5 bases, with 9 bases remaining between them. Germline V CDR1 and CDR2: SGHRS, YFSETQ. CDR3 size: 14 residues. CDR3 sequence reads: CASSLGGQHNEQFF. The CDR3, as DNA: TGCGCCAGCAGCTTGGGAGGACAGCACAATGAGCAGTTCTTC.

The J gene is TRBJ1-5, the V gene TRBV6-5; D unclear. The germline V gene has CDR1 MNHEY and CDR2 SVGAGI. This CDR3 is built from 14 residues. V was trimmed by 2 bases and J by 4 bases, leaving 9 bases between them. CDR3 sequence: CASSYGGLNQPQHF. The DNA for the CDR3 is TGTGCCAGCAGTTACGGCGGATTGAATCAGCCCCAGCATTTT.

This chain uses TRBV19 with TRBJ1-4; a possible D gene is TRBD1 (6 bases). The ends were cut back, 4 bases at V and 5 bases at J, with 17 bases in the middle. The germline V gene has CDR1 LNHDA and CDR2 SQIVND (reference sequence). The CDR3 has 16 amino acids. CDR3 region: CASSRAQRTANEKLFF. The CDR3 DNA reads TGTGCCAGTAGTAGGGCTCAAAGGACAGCCAATGAAAAACTGTTTTTT.

This clone was seen a single time. The J gene is TRBJ2-6, the V gene TRBV7-8; 7 bases match TRBD1. Trimming took 0 bases from V and 9 from J; bases not matched to a gene: 2. Germline-derived CDR1 and CDR2 are SGHVS and FQNEAQ. The CDR3 loop spans 14 amino acids. CDR3 sequence reads: CASSLAGGGNVLTF. CDR3 DNA sequence: TGTGCCAGCAGCTTAGCAGGGGGCGGCAACGTCCTGACTTTC.

The chain is built from TRBV9 and TRBJ1-6; D remains ambiguous. This CDR3 has 13 amino acids. Germline V CDR1 and CDR2: SGDLS, YYNGEE. V lost 7 bases and J lost 0, with 5 bases in between. The CDR3 here is CASGGSYNSPLHF. The CDR3 DNA reads as TGTGCCAGCGGAGGCTCCTATAATTCACCCCTCCACTTT.

V and J are TRBV11-2 and TRBJ2-7; D is undetermined. Germline assignment: CDR1 SGHAT and CDR2 FQNNGV. The CDR3 sequence is 14 residues long. The V end lost 1 base, the J end lost 4 bases, and 11 bases lay between the germline ends. The CDR3: CASSLGPTVYEQYF. For the CDR3, the DNA is TGTGCCAGCAGCTTAGGCCCCACAGTGTACGAGCAGTACTTC. The full variable domain, with the rest looked up from reference TRBV11-2 and TRBJ2-7, is EAGVAQSPRYKIIEKRQSVAFWCNPISGHATLYWYQQILGQGPKLLIQFQNNGVVDDSQLPKDRFSAERLKGVDSTLKIQPAKLEDSAVYLCASSLGPTVYEQYFGPGTRLTVT.

CDR3 nucleotides: TGTGCTAGTGGTTTGCAAGGTCCACGGGACGAGCAGTACTTC. Encoded protein: CASGLQGPRDEQYF. The V gene is TRBV12-5, the J gene TRBJ2-7; D not resolved. Trimming cost V 2 bases and J 5 bases, with 13 bases left between them. The CDR3 loop spans 14 amino acids. From germline, CDR1 is LGHNT and CDR2 FRNRAP.

The gene calls are TRBV2 and TRBJ1-4; 11 nucleotides align to TRBD1. Germline V gene data show CDR1 as SNHLY and CDR2 as FYNNEI. CDR3 length equals 18 residues. V lost 6 bases, J lost 8 bases, and 17 bases stayed unmatched. This CDR3 is CASRLGTGGRKGKEKLFF. CDR3 in DNA: TGTGCCAGCAGACTTGGGACAGGGGGGCGCAAAGGGAAAGAAAAACTGTTTTTT.

This clone was recorded once. V gene TRBV24-1 combines with J gene TRBJ2-7, with 10 positions matching TRBD2. V lost 1 base, J lost 0 bases, and 5 bases stayed unmatched. The V gene's germline CDR1 is KGHDR and CDR2 SFDVKD. The CDR3 loop spans 17 amino acids. CDR3 protein: CATSDLTASGSSYEQYF. In nucleotides, the CDR3 is TGTGCCACCAGTGATTTAACTGCTAGCGGGAGCTCCTACGAGCAGTACTTC.

The chain links TRBV7-9 to TRBJ2-1; perhaps TRBD2 as D (5 bases). Per the germline V gene, CDR1 is SEHNR and CDR2 is FQNEAQ (reference sequence). V lost 5 bases, J lost 6 bases, and 8 bases lay in between. The CDR3 is 12 amino acids. In DNA form, the CDR3 reads TGTGCCAGCAGCCCGGGGTCCAATGAGCAGTTCTTC. Translated, it gives CASSPGSNEQFF.